This TCR beta chain originates from a study of blood T cell repertoires in COVID-19 (dated by TCRdb to 2019 to 2021). In terms of the full investigation: Collaborator samples came from the United States, Italy and Spain and covered acute and convalescent phases of COVID-19. A de-identified subject ID, COVID-19 status, age in years and sex were almost always included in the sample metadata. The dataset comprised deeply sampled blood TCRbeta repertoires from subjects exposed to, actively infected with, or recovered from COVID-19. The material from the prospective study consisted of cDNA or gDNA derived from T cells, B-cell-depleted T cells, or PBMCs. The repertoires were released in a freely available public database meant as a resource for research on the immune response to SARS-CoV-2. Where HLA class I and class II types were available, the types were taken from metadata supplied by the sample provider, not from assay-based typing. The samples were drawn from two sources: the first 160 participants of the ongoing ImmuneRACE study, and fewer than 1,500 subjects contributed by 6 global collaborators. What the authors observed across the whole study: The amount of clinical and demographic metadata varied by source and participant and was provided uncurated.

One collaborating source in Seattle enrolled patients while the patients were actively infected and followed the patients over time throughout the course of disease. Collaborating institutions collected whole blood in K2EDTA tubes following their own protocols. For TCRbeta analysis, collaborators shipped samples as frozen whole blood, isolated PBMCs, or DNA extracted from either of those sample types. A note on this clone: Its binding antigen is unknown. Base qualities are not recorded, but no much larger clone differs from it by a single base.

The immunoSEQ Assay, a bias-controlled multiplex PCR, was used to amplify TCRbeta CDR3 regions from genomic DNA. On the study's bioinformatics: The number of nucleated cells in each sample was estimated from the amplification of reference gene primers within the assay. To quantify the absolute abundance of each unique TCRbeta CDR3 rearrangement, sequence reads were collapsed and filtered. Productive Simpson clonality was computed per sample as the square root of Simpson's diversity index over productive rearrangements. The source is immuneACCESS, and TCRdb retained only in-frame sequences with V and J called. Part of the clones is not carried over; for the studies checked, unresolved V genes explain less than half of this, and the remainder is unexplained. The V and J calls and clone size were taken over from that table, and D and trimming were inferred from the DNA. This sample holds 150,000 to 200,000 clones; 84% were observed only once. About 14% of the sample is in the top ten clones.

The sequence was obtained from a woman between 65 and 79 years old with COVID-19, enrolled during active disease. Sequences were obtained from peripheral blood.

DNA sequence: TGTGCCAGCAGCGAGGGAGGACGGTACTATGGCTACACCTTC. Its translation reads: CASSEGGRYYGYTF. The rearrangement joined TRBV9 to TRBJ1-2, with the D gene not confidently named. Taken from the germline V gene, the CDR1 and CDR2 loops are SGDLS and YYNGEE. The CDR3 sequence holds 14 residues, the cysteine and phenylalanine included. The read is trimmed to its CDR3 DNA, 42 bases read in frame from base 1. V and J lose 3 bases and 3 bases, and a span of 12 bases separates them.